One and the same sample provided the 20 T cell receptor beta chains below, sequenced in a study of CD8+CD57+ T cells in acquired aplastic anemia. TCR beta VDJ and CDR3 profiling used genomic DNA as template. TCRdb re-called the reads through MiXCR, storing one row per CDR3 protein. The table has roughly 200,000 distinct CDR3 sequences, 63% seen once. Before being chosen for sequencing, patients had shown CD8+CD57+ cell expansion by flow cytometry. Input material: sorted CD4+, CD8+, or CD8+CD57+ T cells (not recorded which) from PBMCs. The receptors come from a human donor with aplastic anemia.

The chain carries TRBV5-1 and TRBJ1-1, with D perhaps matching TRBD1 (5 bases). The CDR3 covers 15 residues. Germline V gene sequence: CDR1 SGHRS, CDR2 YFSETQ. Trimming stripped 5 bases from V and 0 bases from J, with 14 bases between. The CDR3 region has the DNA TGCGCCAGCAGGGATGACAGACAATTGAACACTGAAGCTTTCTTT. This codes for CASRDDRQLNTEAFF.

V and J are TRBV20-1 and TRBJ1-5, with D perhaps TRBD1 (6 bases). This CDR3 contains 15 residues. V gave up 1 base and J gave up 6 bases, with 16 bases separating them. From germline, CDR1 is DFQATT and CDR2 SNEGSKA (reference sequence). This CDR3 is CSARVGNRATQPQHF. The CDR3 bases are TGCAGTGCTAGAGTTGGTAACAGGGCGACTCAGCCCCAGCATTTT.

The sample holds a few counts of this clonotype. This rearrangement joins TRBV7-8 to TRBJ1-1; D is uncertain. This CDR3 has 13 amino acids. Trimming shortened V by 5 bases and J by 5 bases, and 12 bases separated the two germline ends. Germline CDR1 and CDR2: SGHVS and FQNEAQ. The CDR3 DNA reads TGTGCCAGCAGCCCACAAGTTCGGACTGAAGCTTTCTTT. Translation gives CASSPQVRTEAFF.

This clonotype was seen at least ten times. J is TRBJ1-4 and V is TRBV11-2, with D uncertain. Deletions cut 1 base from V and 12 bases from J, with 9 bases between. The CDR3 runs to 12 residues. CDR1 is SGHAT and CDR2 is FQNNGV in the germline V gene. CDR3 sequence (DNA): TGTGCCAGCAGCTTAGGCGGTGTAGAACTGTTTTTT. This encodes CASSLGGVELFF.

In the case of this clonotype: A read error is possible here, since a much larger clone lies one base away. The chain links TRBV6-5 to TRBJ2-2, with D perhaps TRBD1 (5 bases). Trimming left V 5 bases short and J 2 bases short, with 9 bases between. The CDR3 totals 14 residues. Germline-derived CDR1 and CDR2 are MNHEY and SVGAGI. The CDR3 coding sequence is TGTGCCAGCAGTCCGCAGGGAAACACCGGGGAGCTGTTTTTT. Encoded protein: CASSPQGNTGELFF.

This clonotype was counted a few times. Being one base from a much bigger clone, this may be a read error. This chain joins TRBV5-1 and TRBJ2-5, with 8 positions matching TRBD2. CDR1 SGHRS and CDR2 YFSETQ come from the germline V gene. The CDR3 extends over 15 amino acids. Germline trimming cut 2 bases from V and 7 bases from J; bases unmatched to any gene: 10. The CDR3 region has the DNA TGCGCCAGCAGCTTAGGGACTAGGCGTGGAGGGACCCAGTACTTC. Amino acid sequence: CASSLGTRRGGTQYF.

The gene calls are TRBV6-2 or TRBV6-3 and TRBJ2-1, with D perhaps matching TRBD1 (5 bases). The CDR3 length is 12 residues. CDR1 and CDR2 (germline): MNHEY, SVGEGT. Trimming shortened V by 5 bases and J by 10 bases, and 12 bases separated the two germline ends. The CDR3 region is CASSLLGQEQFF. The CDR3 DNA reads TGTGCCAGCAGTCTCCTGGGGCAGGAGCAGTTCTTC.

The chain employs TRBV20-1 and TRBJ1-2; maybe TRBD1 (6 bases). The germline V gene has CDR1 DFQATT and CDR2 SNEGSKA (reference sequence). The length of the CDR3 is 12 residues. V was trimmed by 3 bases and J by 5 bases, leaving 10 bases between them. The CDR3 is CSARGGGYGYTF. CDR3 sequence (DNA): TGCAGTGCTAGGGGGGGCGGGTATGGCTACACCTTC.

CDR3 bases: TGCAGTGCGAGGACAGGGTTGGGCTACACCTTC. It codes for CSARTGLGYTF. The chain recombines TRBV20-1 with TRBJ1-2; the match to TRBD1 covers 8 bases. This CDR3 comprises 11 residues. Germline trimming cut 6 bases from V and 8 bases from J; bases unmatched to any gene: 5. Germline V gives CDR1 DFQATT, CDR2 SNEGSKA (reference sequence).

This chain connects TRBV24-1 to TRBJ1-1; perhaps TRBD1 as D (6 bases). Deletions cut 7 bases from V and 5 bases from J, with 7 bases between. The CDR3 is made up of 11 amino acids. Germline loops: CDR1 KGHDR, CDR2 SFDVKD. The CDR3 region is CATRDSTEAFF. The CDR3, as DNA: TGTGCCACCAGGGACAGTACTGAAGCTTTCTTT.

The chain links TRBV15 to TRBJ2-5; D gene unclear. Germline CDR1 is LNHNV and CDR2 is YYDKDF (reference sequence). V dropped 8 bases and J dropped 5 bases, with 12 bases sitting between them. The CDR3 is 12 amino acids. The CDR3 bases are TGTGCCACCGATGCTTTGAGCGAGACCCAGTACTTC. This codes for CATDALSETQYF. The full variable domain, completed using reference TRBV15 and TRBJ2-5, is DAMVIQNPRYQVTQFGKPVTLSCSQTLNHNVMYWYQQKSSQAPKLLFHYYDKDFNNEADTPDNFQSRRPNTSFCFLDIRSPGLGDTAMYLCATDALSETQYFGPGTRLLVL.

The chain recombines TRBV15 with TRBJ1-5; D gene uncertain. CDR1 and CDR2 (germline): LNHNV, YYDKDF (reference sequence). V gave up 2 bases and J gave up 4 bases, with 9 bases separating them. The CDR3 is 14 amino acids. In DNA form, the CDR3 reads TGTGCCACCAGCAGACCCCAGGAGAATCAGCCCCAGCATTTT. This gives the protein CATSRPQENQPQHF.

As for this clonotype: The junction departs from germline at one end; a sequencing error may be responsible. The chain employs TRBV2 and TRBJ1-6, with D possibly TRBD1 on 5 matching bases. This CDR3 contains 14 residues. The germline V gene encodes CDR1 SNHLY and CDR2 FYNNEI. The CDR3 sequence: CASSLEGSNSPLLF. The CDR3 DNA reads TGTGCCAGCAGCTTAGAGGGGTCGAATTCACCCCTCCTCTTT.

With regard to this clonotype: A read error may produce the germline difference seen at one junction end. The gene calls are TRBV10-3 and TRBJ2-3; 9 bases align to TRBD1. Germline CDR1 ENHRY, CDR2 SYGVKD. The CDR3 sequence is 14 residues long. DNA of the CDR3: TGTGCCACCAGTCGAGGACAGGGGTCAGATACGCAGTATTTT. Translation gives CATSRGQGSDTQYF.

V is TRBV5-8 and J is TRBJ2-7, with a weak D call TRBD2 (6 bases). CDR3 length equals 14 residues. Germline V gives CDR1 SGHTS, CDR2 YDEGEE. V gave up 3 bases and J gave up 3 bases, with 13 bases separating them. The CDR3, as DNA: TGTGCCAGCAGCTGGGCGAGGCGGGACTACGAGCAGTACTTC. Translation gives CASSWARRDYEQYF.

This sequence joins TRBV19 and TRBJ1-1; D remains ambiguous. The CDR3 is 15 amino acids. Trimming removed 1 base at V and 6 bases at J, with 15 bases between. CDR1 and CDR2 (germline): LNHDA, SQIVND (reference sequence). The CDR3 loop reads CASSIASRPAPEAFF. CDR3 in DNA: TGTGCCAGTAGTATAGCCTCTCGACCCGCACCTGAAGCTTTCTTT. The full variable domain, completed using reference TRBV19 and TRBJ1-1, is DGGITQSPKYLFRKEGQNVTLSCEQNLNHDAMYWYRQDPGQGLRLIYYSQIVNDFQKGDIAEGYSVSREKKESFPLTVTSAQKNPTAFYLCASSIASRPAPEAFFGQGTRLTVV.

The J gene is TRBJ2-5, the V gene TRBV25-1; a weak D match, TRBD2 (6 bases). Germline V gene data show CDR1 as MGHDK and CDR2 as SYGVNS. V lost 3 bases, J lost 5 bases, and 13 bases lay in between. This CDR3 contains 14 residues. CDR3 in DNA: TGTGCCAGCAGTGACAGTTCCCGGGGGGAGACCCAGTACTTC. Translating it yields CASSDSSRGETQYF.

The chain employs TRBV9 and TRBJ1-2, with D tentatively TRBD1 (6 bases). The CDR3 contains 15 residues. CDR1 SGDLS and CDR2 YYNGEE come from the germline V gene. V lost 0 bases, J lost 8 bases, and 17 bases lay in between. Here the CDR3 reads CASSVGIGGVEGYTF. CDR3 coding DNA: TGTGCCAGCAGCGTAGGTATAGGGGGAGTGGAAGGCTACACCTTC.

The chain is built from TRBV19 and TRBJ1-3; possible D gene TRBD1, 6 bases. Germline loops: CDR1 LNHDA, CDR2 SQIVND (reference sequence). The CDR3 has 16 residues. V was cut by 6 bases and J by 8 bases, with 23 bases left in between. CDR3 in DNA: TGTGCCAGTAGCCAGGACAGCCCGGGCACTGAAGACACCATATATTTT. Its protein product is CASSQDSPGTEDTIYF.

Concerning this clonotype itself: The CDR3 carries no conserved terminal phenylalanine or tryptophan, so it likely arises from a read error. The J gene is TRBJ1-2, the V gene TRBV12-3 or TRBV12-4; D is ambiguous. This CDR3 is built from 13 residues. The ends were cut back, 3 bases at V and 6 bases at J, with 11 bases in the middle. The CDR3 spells CASSLAGADGYTI. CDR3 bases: TGTGCCAGCAGTTTGGCGGGCGCCGATGGCTACACCATC.